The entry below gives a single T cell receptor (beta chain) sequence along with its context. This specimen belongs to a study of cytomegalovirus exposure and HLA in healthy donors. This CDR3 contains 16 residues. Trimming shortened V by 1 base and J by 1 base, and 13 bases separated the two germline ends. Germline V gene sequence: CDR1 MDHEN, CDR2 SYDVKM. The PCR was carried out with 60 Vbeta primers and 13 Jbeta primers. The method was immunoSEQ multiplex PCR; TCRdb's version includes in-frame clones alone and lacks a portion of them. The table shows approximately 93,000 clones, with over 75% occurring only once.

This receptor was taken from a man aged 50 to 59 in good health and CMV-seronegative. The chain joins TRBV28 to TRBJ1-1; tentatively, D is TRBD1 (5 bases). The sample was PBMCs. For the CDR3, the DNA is TGTGCCAGCAGTTTATTTTCGGCAGGGCCGAACACTGAAGCTTTCTTT. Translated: CASSLFSAGPNTEAFF.